This T cell receptor (beta chain) was sequenced during a study of beta chain features in type 1 diabetes. About the research overall: Healthy donors and patients showed comparable age, gender and cell yields.

This clone was seen more than once but under ten times. The antigen is undetermined. The CDR3 is made up of 13 amino acids. Trimming pared 4 bases from V and 6 bases from J, leaving 12 bases between. Germline V gene data show CDR1 as SGHTA and CDR2 as FQGNSA. Overall study results and limits: In every one of the four CD4+ subsets, TCRB CDR3s were moderately but significantly shorter in Type 1 diabetes patients. The question left open here concerned HLA type influencing TCRB rearrangement.

TCRB transcripts that were expressed got sequenced, as all of the isolated RNA had been reverse transcribed. The method was immunoSEQ multiplex PCR; TCRdb's version includes in-frame clones alone and lacks a portion of them. The table records over 600,000 clones, about an eighth of them present only once. The sequencing input was naive CD4+ T cells from blood. The gene calls are TRBV7-2 and TRBJ1-2, with no clear D. The clonotype was recovered from a young man with type 1 diabetes. The CDR3 DNA reads as TGTGCCAGCAGCTCCTACTTTTCGGATGGCTACACCTTC. As protein: CASSSYFSDGYTF.